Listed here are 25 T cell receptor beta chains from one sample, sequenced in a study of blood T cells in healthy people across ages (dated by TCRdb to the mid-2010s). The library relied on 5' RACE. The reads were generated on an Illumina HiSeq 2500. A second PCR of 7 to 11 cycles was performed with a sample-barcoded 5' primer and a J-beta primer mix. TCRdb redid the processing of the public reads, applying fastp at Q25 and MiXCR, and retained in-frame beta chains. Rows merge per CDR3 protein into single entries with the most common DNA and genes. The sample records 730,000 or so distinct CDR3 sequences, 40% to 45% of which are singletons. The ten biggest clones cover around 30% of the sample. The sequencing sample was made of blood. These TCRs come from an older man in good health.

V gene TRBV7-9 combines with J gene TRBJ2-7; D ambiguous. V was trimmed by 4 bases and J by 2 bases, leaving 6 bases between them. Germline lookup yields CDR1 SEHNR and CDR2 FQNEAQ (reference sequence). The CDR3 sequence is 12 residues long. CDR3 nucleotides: TGTGCCAGCAGCTCTATCGCCTACGAGCAGTACTTC. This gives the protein CASSSIAYEQYF.

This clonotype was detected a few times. The CDR3 coding sequence is TGTGCCACCAGTGATAAGGGACAGTACAATGAGCAGTTCTTC. Translated, it gives CATSDKGQYNEQFF. This chain connects TRBV24-1 to TRBJ2-1; 7 bases match TRBD1. This CDR3 spans 14 amino acids. Unmatched junction bases numbered 2, after V lost 3 bases and J lost 4 bases. Germline V gives CDR1 KGHDR, CDR2 SFDVKD.

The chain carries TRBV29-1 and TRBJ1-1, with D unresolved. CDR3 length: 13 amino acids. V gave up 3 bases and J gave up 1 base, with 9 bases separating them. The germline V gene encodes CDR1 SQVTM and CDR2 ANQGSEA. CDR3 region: CSVEGSANTEAFF. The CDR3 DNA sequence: TGCAGCGTTGAGGGGTCAGCGAACACTGAAGCTTTCTTT.

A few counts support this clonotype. Here the CDR3 DNA reads TGTGCCAGCAGACCGGCGTGGACCTACAATGAGCAGTTCTTC. Translated: CASRPAWTYNEQFF. The chain employs TRBV6-2 or TRBV6-3 and TRBJ2-1; D is undetermined. The CDR3 loop spans 14 amino acids. Trimming cost V 6 bases and J 2 bases, with 11 bases left between them. Germline CDR1 MNHEY, CDR2 SVGEGT.

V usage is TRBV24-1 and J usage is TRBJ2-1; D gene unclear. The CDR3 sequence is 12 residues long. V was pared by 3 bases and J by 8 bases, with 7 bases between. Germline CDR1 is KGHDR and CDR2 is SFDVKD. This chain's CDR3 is CATSDPGDEQFF. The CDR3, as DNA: TGTGCCACCAGTGATCCGGGTGATGAGCAGTTCTTC.

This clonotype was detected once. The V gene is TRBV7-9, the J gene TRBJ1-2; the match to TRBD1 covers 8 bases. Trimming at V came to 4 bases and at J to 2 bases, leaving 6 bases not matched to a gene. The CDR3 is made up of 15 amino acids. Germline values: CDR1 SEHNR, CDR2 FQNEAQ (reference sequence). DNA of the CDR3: TGTGCCAGCAGCTACGGACAGGGAAGGAACTATGGCTACACCTTC. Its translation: CASSYGQGRNYGYTF.

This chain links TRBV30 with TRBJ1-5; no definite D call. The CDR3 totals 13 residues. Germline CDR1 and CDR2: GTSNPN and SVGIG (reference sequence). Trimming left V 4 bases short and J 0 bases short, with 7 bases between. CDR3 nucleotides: TGTGCCTGGACGGGCAATAGCAATCAGCCCCAGCATTTT. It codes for CAWTGNSNQPQHF.

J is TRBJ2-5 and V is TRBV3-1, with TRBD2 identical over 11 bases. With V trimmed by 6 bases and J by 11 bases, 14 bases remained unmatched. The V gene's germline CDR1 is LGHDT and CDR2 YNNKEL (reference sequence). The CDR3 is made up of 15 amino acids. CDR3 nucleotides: TGTGCCAGCAGGGAACTAGCGGGAGAGGGGAATGAGCAGTACTTC. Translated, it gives CASRELAGEGNEQYF.

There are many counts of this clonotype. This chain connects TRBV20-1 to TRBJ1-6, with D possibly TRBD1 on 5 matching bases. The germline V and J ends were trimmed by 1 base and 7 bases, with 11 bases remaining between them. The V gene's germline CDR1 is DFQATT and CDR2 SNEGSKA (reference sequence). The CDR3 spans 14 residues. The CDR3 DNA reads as TGCAGTGCTAGAGTTTCAGGGTCAAATTCACCCCTCCACTTT. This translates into CSARVSGSNSPLHF.

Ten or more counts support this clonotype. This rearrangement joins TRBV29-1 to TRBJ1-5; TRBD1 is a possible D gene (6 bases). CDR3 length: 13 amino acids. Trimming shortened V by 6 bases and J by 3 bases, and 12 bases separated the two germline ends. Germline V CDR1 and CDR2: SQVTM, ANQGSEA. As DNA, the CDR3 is TGCAGCGTGGTGACAGGCCCCAATCAGCCCCAGCATTTT. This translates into CSVVTGPNQPQHF.

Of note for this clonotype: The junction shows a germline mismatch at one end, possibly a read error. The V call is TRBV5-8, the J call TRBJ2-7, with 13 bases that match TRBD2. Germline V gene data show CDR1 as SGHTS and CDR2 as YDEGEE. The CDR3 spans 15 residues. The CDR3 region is CASTWTSGSSYEQYF. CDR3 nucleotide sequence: TGCGCCAGCACCTGGACTAGCGGGAGCTCCTACGAGCAGTACTTC.

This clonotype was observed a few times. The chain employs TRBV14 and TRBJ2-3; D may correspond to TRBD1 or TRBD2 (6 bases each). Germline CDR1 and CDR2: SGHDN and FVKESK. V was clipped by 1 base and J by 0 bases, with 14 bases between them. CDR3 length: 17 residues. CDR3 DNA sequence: TGTGCCAGCAGCCAAGCAAGAGGGGGGCCTAGCACAGATACGCAGTATTTT. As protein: CASSQARGGPSTDTQYF.

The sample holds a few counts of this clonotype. The chain's CDR3 is CASSFGLAGRSGNEQFF. The CDR3 nucleotides are TGCGCCAGCAGCTTTGGACTAGCGGGTAGGTCGGGCAATGAGCAGTTCTTC. The chain uses TRBV5-1 and TRBJ2-1; the match to TRBD2 covers 11 bases. CDR3 length equals 17 residues. J gave up 6 bases and V 2 bases, and 10 bases lay outside the gene matches. Germline V CDR1 and CDR2: SGHRS, YFSETQ. Based on the CDR3 plus reference TRBV5-1 and TRBJ2-1, the full variable domain is KAGVTQTPRYLIKTRGQQVTLSCSPISGHRSVSWYQQTPGQGLQFLFEYFSETQRNKGNFPGRFSGRQFSNSRSEMNVSTLELGDSALYLCASSFGLAGRSGNEQFFGPGTRLTVL.

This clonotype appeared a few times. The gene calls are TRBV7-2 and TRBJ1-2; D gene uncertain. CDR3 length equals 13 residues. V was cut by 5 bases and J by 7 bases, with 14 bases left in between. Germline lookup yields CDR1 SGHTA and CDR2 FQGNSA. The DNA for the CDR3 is TGTGCCAGCAGCCCGATAGGGCCGGGTGGCTACACCTTC. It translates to CASSPIGPGGYTF.

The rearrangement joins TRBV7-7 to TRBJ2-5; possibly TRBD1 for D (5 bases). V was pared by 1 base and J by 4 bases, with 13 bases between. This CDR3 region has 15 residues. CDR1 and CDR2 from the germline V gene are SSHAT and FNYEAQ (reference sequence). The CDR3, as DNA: TGTGCCAGCAGCTTAGTAAGGGGCATGGTAGAGACCCAGTACTTC. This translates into CASSLVRGMVETQYF.

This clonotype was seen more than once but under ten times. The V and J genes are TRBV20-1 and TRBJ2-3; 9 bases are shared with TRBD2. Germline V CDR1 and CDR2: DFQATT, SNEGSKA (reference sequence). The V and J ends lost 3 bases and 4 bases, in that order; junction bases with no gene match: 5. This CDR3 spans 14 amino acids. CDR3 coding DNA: TGCAGTGCTAGGAGTCTAGCGGGACCAGATACGCAGTATTTT. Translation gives CSARSLAGPDTQYF.

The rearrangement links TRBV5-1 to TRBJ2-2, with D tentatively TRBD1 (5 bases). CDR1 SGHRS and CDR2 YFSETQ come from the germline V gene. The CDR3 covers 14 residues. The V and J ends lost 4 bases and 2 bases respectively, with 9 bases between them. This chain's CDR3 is CASSQGHNTGELFF. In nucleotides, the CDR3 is TGCGCCAGCAGCCAAGGACACAACACCGGGGAGCTGTTTTTT.

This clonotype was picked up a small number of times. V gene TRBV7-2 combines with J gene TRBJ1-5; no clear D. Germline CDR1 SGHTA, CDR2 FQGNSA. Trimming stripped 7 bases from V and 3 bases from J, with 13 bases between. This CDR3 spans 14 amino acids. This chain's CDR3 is CASTKAGLNQPQHF. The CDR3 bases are TGTGCCAGCACCAAGGCAGGACTCAATCAGCCCCAGCATTTT.

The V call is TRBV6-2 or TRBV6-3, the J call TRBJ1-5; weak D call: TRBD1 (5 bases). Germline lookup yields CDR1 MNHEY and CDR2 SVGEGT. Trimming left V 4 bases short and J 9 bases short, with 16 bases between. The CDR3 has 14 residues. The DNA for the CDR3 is TGTGCCAGCAGTTCCTGGGACGCCACCCGGCCCCAGCATTTT. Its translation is CASSSWDATRPQHF.

This chain's CDR3 is CASSPMVNQETQYF. CDR3 bases: TGTGCCAGCTCACCAATGGTGAACCAAGAGACCCAGTACTTC. The J gene is TRBJ2-5, the V gene TRBV18; no definite D call. Germline values: CDR1 KGHSH, CDR2 LQKENI. V was clipped by 2 bases and J by 0 bases, with 7 bases between them. The CDR3 covers 14 residues.

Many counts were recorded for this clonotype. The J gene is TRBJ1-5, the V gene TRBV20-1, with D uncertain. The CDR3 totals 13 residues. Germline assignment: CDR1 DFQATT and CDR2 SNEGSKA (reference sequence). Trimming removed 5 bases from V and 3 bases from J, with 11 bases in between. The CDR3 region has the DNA TGCAGTGCTTCTGTACTCGACAATCAGCCCCAGCATTTT. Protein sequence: CSASVLDNQPQHF.

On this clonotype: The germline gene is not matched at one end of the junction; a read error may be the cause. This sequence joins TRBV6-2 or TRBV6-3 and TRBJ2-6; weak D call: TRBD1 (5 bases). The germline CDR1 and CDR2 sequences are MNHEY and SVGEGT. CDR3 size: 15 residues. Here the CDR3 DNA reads TGTGCCAGCAGTCACCCGTCCTCTGGGGCCAGCGTCCTGACTTTC. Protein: CASSHPSSGASVLTF.

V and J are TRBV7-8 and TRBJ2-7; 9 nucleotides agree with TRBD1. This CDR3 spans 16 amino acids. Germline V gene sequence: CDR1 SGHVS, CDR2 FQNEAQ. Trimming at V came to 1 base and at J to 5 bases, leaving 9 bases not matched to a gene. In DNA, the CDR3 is TGTGCCAGCAGCTTAGTCCCGGGACAGGGAAGAAACGAGCAGTACTTC. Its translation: CASSLVPGQGRNEQYF.

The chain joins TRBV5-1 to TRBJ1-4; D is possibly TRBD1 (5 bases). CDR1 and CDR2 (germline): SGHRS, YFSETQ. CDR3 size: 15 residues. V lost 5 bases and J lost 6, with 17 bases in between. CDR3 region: CASSQQTGIDEKLFF. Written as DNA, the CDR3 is TGCGCCAGCAGTCAACAAACAGGCATCGATGAAAAACTGTTTTTT. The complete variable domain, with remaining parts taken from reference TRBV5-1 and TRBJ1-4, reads KAGVTQTPRYLIKTRGQQVTLSCSPISGHRSVSWYQQTPGQGLQFLFEYFSETQRNKGNFPGRFSGRQFSNSRSEMNVSTLELGDSALYLCASSQQTGIDEKLFFGSGTQLSVL.

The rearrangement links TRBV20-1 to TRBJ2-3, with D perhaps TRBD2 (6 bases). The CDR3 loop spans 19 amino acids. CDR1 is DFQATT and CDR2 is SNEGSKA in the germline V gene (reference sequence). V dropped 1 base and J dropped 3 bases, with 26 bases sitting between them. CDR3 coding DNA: TGCAGTGCTAGAGTCCTGGAGGGTGTTCGCGCCCGACGTACAGATACGCAGTATTTT. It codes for CSARVLEGVRARRTDTQYF.